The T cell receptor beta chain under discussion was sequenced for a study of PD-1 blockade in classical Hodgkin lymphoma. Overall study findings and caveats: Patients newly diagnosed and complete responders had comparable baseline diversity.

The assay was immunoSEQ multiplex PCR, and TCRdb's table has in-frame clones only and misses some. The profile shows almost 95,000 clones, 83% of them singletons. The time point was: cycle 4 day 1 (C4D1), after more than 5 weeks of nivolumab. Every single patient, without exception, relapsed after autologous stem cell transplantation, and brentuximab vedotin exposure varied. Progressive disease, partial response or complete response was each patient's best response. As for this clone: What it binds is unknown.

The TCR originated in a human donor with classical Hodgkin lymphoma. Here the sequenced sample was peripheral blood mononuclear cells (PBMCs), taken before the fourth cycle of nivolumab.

CDR3 in amino acids: CASSRGQLSRETQYF. CDR3 nucleotide sequence: TGTGCCAGCAGCCGGGGACAGTTGTCACGGGAGACCCAGTACTTC. This rearrangement joins TRBV5-5 to TRBJ2-5, with 7 bases identical to TRBD1. Germline CDR1 and CDR2: SGHKS and YYEKEE (reference sequence). J was trimmed by 5 bases and V by 4 bases; bases with no gene match: 11. This CDR3 comprises 15 residues.